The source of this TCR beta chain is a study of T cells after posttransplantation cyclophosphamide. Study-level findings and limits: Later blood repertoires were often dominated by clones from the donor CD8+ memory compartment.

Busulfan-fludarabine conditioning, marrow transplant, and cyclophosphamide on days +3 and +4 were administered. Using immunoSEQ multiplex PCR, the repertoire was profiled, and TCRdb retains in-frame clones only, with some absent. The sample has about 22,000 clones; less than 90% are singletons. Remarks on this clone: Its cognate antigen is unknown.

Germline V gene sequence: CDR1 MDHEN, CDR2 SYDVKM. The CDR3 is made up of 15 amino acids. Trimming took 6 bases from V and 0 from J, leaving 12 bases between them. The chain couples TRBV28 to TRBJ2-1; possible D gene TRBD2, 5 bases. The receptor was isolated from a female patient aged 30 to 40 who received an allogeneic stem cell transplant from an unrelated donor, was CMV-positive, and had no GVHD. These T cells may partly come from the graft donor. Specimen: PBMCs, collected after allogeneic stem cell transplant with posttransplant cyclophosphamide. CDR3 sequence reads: CASSLTRASYNEQFF. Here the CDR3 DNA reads TGTGCCAGCAGCCTTACGCGGGCCTCCTACAATGAGCAGTTCTTC. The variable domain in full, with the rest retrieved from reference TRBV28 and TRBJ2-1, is DVKVTQSSRYLVKRTGEKVFLECVQDMDHENMFWYRQDPGLGLRLIYFSYDVKMKEKGDIPEGYSVSREKKERFSLILESASTNQTSMYLCASSLTRASYNEQFFGPGTRLTVL.